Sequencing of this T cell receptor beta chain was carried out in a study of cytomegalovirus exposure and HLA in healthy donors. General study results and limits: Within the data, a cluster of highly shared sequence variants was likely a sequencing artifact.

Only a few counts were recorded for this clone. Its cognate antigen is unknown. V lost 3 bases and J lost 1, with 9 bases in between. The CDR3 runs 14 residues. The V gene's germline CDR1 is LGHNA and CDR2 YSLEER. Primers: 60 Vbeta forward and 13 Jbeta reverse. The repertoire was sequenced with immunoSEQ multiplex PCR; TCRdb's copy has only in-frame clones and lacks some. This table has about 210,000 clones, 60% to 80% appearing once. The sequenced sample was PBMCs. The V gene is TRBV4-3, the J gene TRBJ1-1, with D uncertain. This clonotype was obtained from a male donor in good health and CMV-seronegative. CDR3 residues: CASSHPPRNTEAFF. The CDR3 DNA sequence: TGCGCCAGCAGCCACCCTCCGAGGAACACTGAAGCTTTCTTT.